This TCR beta chain was identified in a study of neurological immune-mediated disorders. Study-level background: Within the group of some 34 multiple sclerosis patients, around 31 were relapsing-remitting, while 3 were secondary progressive.

Trimming took 3 bases from V and 12 from J; bases not matched to a gene: 7. Looked up from germline, CDR1 is KGHDR and CDR2 is SFDVKD. The CDR3 length is 13 residues. Study-level results: No clinical or MRI feature was associated with the multiple sclerosis repertoire cluster.

One entry per CDR3 protein results from TCRdb running MiXCR on the 5' RACE reads. Seen here are around 70,000 distinct CDR3 sequences, roughly 5.5% observed once, and the top ten hold 7.4%. There are many counts of this clonotype. What it binds is unknown. The sequenced material came from PBMCs. This TCR came from a man aged 18 to 35 with multiple sclerosis. The chain joins TRBV24-1 to TRBJ1-5; TRBD1 aligns across 7 bases. CDR3 sequence: CATSDTVTGRQHF. Written as DNA, the CDR3 is TGTGCCACCAGTGATACTGTGACAGGGCGCCAGCATTTT.